These T cell receptor beta chains were read from a single sample in a study of human T cells and chemical hapten exposure. TCRdb recomputed calls from the RACE reads with MiXCR, one row per CDR3 protein. The sample lists fewer than 80,000 distinct CDR3 sequences, around a tenth seen once, with 6.8% in the top ten. Here the sequenced sample was whole blood, taken in connection with sensitization to the hapten diphenylcyclopropenone (DPC). These receptors came from a woman between 45 and 60 years old with alopecia areata. Some clones in this sample may be carry-over from other donors' samples. CDR3s include the opening cysteine and the closing phenylalanine or tryptophan. A D gene is named only where the DNA matches it firmly. Clone size is stated in some rows and not others, as once, few, many or a class when expanded.

v_gene	j_gene	d_gene	abundance	CDR3aa	CDR3nt
TRBV20-1	TRBJ1-2	NA	many	CSALGGGADYGYTF	TGCAGTGCCCTGGGGGGGGGAGCGGACTATGGCTACACCTTC
TRBV6-1	TRBJ1-2	NA	many	CASSEALDFYGYTF	TGTGCCAGCAGTGAAGCCCTGGACTTCTATGGCTACACCTTC
TRBV6-5	TRBJ2-3	NA	many	CASTLLGRGTDTQYF	TGTGCCAGCACCCTCCTAGGTCGAGGCACAGATACGCAGTATTTT
TRBV6-2/TRBV6-3	TRBJ2-7	NA	NA	CASRSVGYEQYF	TGTGCCAGCAGGTCTGTAGGCTACGAGCAGTACTTC
TRBV5-1	TRBJ2-7	TRBD1	many	CASRDRENEQYF	TGCGCCAGCCGGGACAGGGAGAACGAGCAGTACTTC
TRBV10-1	TRBJ2-1	NA	few	CASSESGLVGPLGGEQFF	TGCGCCAGCAGTGAGTCGGGTTTAGTCGGACCCTTAGGGGGTGAGCAGTTCTTC
TRBV7-2	TRBJ2-3	NA	few	CASSLDRAADTQYF	TGTGCCAGCAGCTTAGACAGGGCCGCCGATACGCAGTATTTT
TRBV3-1	TRBJ2-1	TRBD2	many	CASSQDPAGVVHNEQFF	TGTGCCAGCAGCCAAGATCCAGCGGGAGTAGTCCACAATGAGCAGTTCTTC
TRBV20-1	TRBJ1-3	NA	many	CSAPTGEYGNTIYF	TGCAGTGCTCCCACGGGGGAATATGGAAACACCATATATTTT
TRBV7-9	TRBJ2-1	NA	NA	CASSIRIASYNEQFF	TGTGCCAGCAGCATCAGGATAGCTTCCTACAATGAGCAGTTCTTC
TRBV19	TRBJ1-6	NA	many	CATGPPQGRGSPLHF	TGTGCCACCGGACCCCCGCAGGGAAGAGGTTCACCCCTCCACTTT
TRBV15	TRBJ1-1	TRBD1	many	CATSRGGTGGTEAFF	TGTGCCACCAGCAGAGGGGGGACAGGAGGCACTGAAGCTTTCTTT
TRBV10-3	TRBJ2-2	TRBD1	few	CAISAGQGAPGELFF	TGTGCCATCAGTGCGGGACAGGGGGCCCCCGGGGAGCTGTTTTTT
TRBV18	TRBJ1-3	TRBD1	many	CASSPQLPGTGVGNTIYF	TGTGCCAGCTCACCACAACTTCCCGGGACAGGAGTCGGAAACACCATATATTTT
TRBV28	TRBJ1-5	TRBD1	many	CASIKLDRLNQPQHF	TGTGCCAGCATCAAATTGGACAGGCTCAATCAGCCCCAGCATTTT
TRBV20-1	TRBJ1-4	NA	NA	CSADSFNEKLFF	TGCAGTGCGGACAGCTTTAATGAAAAACTGTTTTTT
TRBV30	TRBJ1-1	NA	many	CAWNRNTEAFF	TGTGCCTGGAACAGGAACACTGAAGCTTTCTTT
TRBV9	TRBJ1-1	NA	few	CASSVEWDKNTEAFF	TGTGCCAGCAGCGTAGAATGGGACAAGAACACTGAAGCTTTCTTT
TRBV20-1	TRBJ2-3	TRBD2	medium-sized	CSARYSGIVSDTQYF	TGCAGTGCTAGATATAGCGGGATAGTCTCAGATACGCAGTATTTT
TRBV9	TRBJ2-1	TRBD1	many	CASSTSGTGGYNEQFF	TGTGCCAGCAGCACTTCCGGGACAGGGGGATACAATGAGCAGTTCTTC
TRBV11-2	TRBJ2-1	NA	few	CASSLARRYNEQFF	TGTGCCAGCAGCTTAGCCAGGAGATACAATGAGCAGTTCTTC
TRBV29-1	TRBJ2-2	NA	NA	CSVDRFSGELFF	TGCAGCGTCGACAGATTTTCCGGGGAGCTGTTTTTT
TRBV6-1	TRBJ1-3	NA	NA	CASSEEYHLRGGNTIYF	TGTGCCAGCAGTGAAGAATATCACCTTAGGGGAGGAAACACCATATATTTT
TRBV12-3/TRBV12-4	TRBJ2-1	TRBD2	many	CASLAGDHNEQFF	TGTGCCAGTCTAGCGGGAGACCACAATGAGCAGTTCTTC
TRBV11-2	TRBJ2-7	NA	many	CASSVLAGGGTPYEQYF	TGTGCCAGCAGCGTCCTGGCCGGGGGAGGAACACCCTACGAGCAGTACTTC
TRBV11-2	TRBJ1-2	TRBD1	many	CASSSLGQGHYGYTF	TGTGCCAGCAGCTCTTTAGGACAGGGACACTATGGCTACACCTTC
TRBV29-1	TRBJ1-1	TRBD1	few	CSVRTGRNTEAFF	TGCAGCGTTAGGACAGGGCGGAACACTGAAGCTTTCTTT
TRBV3-1	TRBJ1-1	NA	few	CASSQNDPIPIVFF	TGTGCCAGCAGCCAAAACGACCCCATCCCAATTGTTTTCTTT
TRBV11-2	TRBJ2-1	TRBD2	many	CASTTIAGFYNEQFF	TGTGCCAGCACCACGATAGCGGGATTTTACAATGAGCAGTTCTTC
TRBV2	TRBJ2-4	TRBD2	few	CASRSRREGKNIQYF	TGTGCCAGCAGGTCCCGTAGGGAGGGTAAAAACATTCAGTACTTC